This TCR beta chain was documented in a study of T cell repertoires in cytomegalovirus infection. Study overall: Public TCR beta signature analysis indicated the presence of both CMV infection and matching HLA type.

Study observations and caveats: HLA-C-restricted CMV clonotypes gave the most frequent clonotype in two of eight donors.

Trimming took off 4 bases at V and 0 bases at J, with 9 bases between the two ends. The CDR3 spans 14 residues. CDR1 and CDR2 from the germline V gene are MNHNS and SASEGT. This clonotype was detected only a few times. No antigen is known for it. Each CDR3 protein is one row after TCRdb ran MiXCR on the reads. The top ten hold 2.5% to 3% of the sample, which has around 740,000 distinct CDR3 sequences, about 40% seen once. The TCR comes from a human donor in good health (CMV status not recorded). Some clones in this sample may be carry-over from other donors' samples. Sequenced input: PBMCs. This sequence joins TRBV6-1 and TRBJ1-1; D ambiguous. The CDR3 protein is CASSARELNTEAFF. The DNA of the CDR3 is TGTGCCAGCAGTGCTAGAGAATTGAACACTGAAGCTTTCTTT.